Below are 26 T cell receptor beta chains sequenced from a single sample in a study of blood T cell repertoires in COVID-19 (dated by TCRdb to the early 2020s). Receptor amplification or capture employed the immunoSEQ multiplex PCR assay. In its TCRdb copy, this immuneACCESS table keeps in-frame sequences only and misses some clones. Where compared with another copy, unresolved V genes explain less than half of these, and the others have no known cause. In this sample the table shows around 270,000 clones, 84% of which occur a single time. The ten biggest clones cover approximately 15% of the sample. The sample consisted of peripheral blood. Receptors were obtained from an older person with COVID-19, enrolled during active disease.

The chain is built from TRBV6-5 and TRBJ2-1; 7 bases are a match to TRBD2. The CDR3 length is 15 residues. In germline, CDR1 is MNHEY, CDR2 SVGAGI. The ends lost 0 bases at V and 6 bases at J; junction bases unmatched: 5. This chain's CDR3 is CASSYSAGEVNEQFF. The CDR3 DNA follows: TGTGCCAGCAGTTACTCCGCGGGAGAGGTCAATGAGCAGTTCTTC.

The CDR3 DNA is TGTGCCAGCAGTCGACGTCCCGGGACAGGCCGGTGGGGCTATGGCTACACCTTC. It specifies CASSRRPGTGRWGYGYTF. This chain joins TRBV7-9 and TRBJ1-2; TRBD1 matches at 8 bases. V gave up 6 bases and J gave up 4 bases; unmatched junction bases: 19. The CDR3 is made up of 18 amino acids. Germline CDR1 reads SEHNR; CDR2 reads FQNEAQ (reference sequence).

The chain joins TRBV7-2 to TRBJ2-3; 7 bases are shared with TRBD2. The germline V gene encodes CDR1 SGHTA and CDR2 FQGNSA. This CDR3 has 15 amino acids. Trimming took 1 base from V and 5 from J; bases not matched to a gene: 6. In DNA, the CDR3 is TGTGCCAGCAGCTTAGTTGCGGGAGCTGGAGATACGCAGTATTTT. This encodes CASSLVAGAGDTQYF.

The chain joins TRBV28 to TRBJ2-7; 11 bases are a match to TRBD2. This CDR3 has 15 amino acids. Per germline, CDR1 MDHEN and CDR2 SYDVKM. With V trimmed by 6 bases and J by 2 bases, 6 bases remained unmatched. CDR3 in amino acids: CASSPGLAVTYEQYF. CDR3 in DNA: TGTGCCAGCAGCCCGGGACTAGCGGTAACCTACGAGCAGTACTTC.

The sample holds a few counts of this clone. The chain recombines TRBV28 with TRBJ1-2; D is ambiguous. The CDR3 length is 12 residues. The V gene's germline CDR1 is MDHEN and CDR2 SYDVKM. Trimming left V 10 bases short and J 6 bases short, with 15 bases between. The CDR3 sequence: CATSSQRDGYTF. CDR3 DNA: TGTGCCACCTCCTCACAGAGGGATGGCTACACCTTC.

The chain has TRBV6-2 or TRBV6-3 and TRBJ2-5; tentative D call: TRBD2 (5 bases). Trimming stripped 6 bases from V and 0 bases from J, with 11 bases between. In germline, CDR1 is MNHEY, CDR2 SVGEGT. The CDR3 consists of 14 residues. CDR3 loop: CASSKTGNQETQYF. The CDR3 DNA is TGTGCCAGCAGCAAGACGGGGAACCAAGAGACCCAGTACTTC.

This clone appeared once. The chain carries TRBV30 and TRBJ2-2; TRBD1 is a possible D gene (6 bases). Between the trimmed V and J ends, which lost 0 bases and 4 bases, there was a span of 9 bases. The CDR3 contains 14 residues. Germline V gene data show CDR1 as GTSNPN and CDR2 as SVGIG (reference sequence). In DNA form, the CDR3 reads TGTGCCTGGAGTGTACAGGGTATCACCGGGGAGCTGTTTTTT. Its protein product is CAWSVQGITGELFF.

The chain employs TRBV5-1 and TRBJ1-6, with D unclear. The germline V gene encodes CDR1 SGHRS and CDR2 YFSETQ. The CDR3 consists of 17 residues. The germline V and J ends were trimmed by 0 bases and 8 bases, with 18 bases remaining between them. CDR3 nucleotides: TGCGCCAGCAGCTTGGGATTAAGACGCTACGGGGATTCACCCCTCCACTTT. Its protein is CASSLGLRRYGDSPLHF.

This clone has more than one count but fewer than ten. The chain is built from TRBV7-2 and TRBJ1-4; D may be TRBD1 (6 bases). This CDR3 spans 16 amino acids. V was cut by 4 bases and J by 0 bases, with 12 bases left in between. Germline CDR1 reads SGHTA; CDR2 reads FQGNSA. The CDR3 DNA follows: TGTGCCAGCAGCTCGGTCAGGGGAGCAACTAATGAAAAACTGTTTTTT. Its translation is CASSSVRGATNEKLFF.

This chain uses TRBV11-3 with TRBJ2-2, with 7 bases matching TRBD2. There are 15 residues in the CDR3. Germline V lookup: CDR1 SGHNT, CDR2 YENEEA. V shed 5 bases, J shed 2 bases, and the junction held 5 bases outside the gene matches. CDR3 region: CASSNQRENTGELFF. The CDR3 DNA reads TGTGCCAGCAGCAATCAGCGGGAAAACACCGGGGAGCTGTTTTTT.

The V and J genes are TRBV7-2 and TRBJ1-5; maybe TRBD1 (6 bases). CDR1 and CDR2 (germline): SGHTA, FQGNSA. The CDR3 runs 13 residues. Trimming took off 5 bases at V and 6 bases at J, with 11 bases between the two ends. The CDR3 nucleotides read TGTGCCAGCAGCGTGGACAGCCGTCAGCCCCAGCATTTT. Translated: CASSVDSRQPQHF.

This clone has a handful of counts. The J gene is TRBJ2-2, the V gene TRBV29-1; TRBD2 agrees at 10 bases. V was clipped by 3 bases and J by 4 bases; unmatched bases: 11. In germline, CDR1 is SQVTM, CDR2 ANQGSEA. The CDR3 sequence is 17 residues long. CDR3 in DNA: TGCAGCGTTGAGGCCAGCGGGAGGGCCGCAGGCACCGGGGAGCTGTTTTTT. Amino acid sequence: CSVEASGRAAGTGELFF.

The chain is built from TRBV4-3 and TRBJ1-6; no firm D call. This CDR3 is built from 15 residues. Germline CDR1 reads LGHNA; CDR2 reads YSLEER. V was shortened by 3 bases and J by 0 bases, with 6 bases between the two germline ends. Here the CDR3 reads CASSQTRSYNSPLHF. The CDR3 DNA reads as TGCGCCAGCAGCCAGACTCGCTCCTATAATTCACCCCTCCACTTT.

The rearrangement joins TRBV5-6 to TRBJ1-2; 7 nucleotides agree with TRBD1. Germline values: CDR1 SGHDT, CDR2 YYEEEE. V dropped 3 bases and J dropped 5; count of bases not matched to a gene: 4. The length of the CDR3 is 13 residues. CDR3 sequence reads: CASSSTGTYGYTF. In DNA, the CDR3 is TGTGCCAGCAGCTCGACAGGGACGTATGGCTACACCTTC.

The rearrangement joins TRBV3-1 (or the pseudogene TRBV3-2) to TRBJ2-3; 10 bases fit TRBD1. CDR1 is LGHDT, CDR2 YNNKEL, per germline (reference sequence). Losses at the gene ends were 4 bases for V and 6 bases for J; bases not matched to a gene: 1. The CDR3 runs to 13 residues. CDR3 loop: CASSRQGADTQYF. Written as DNA, the CDR3 is TGTGCCAGCAGCCGACAGGGGGCTGATACGCAGTATTTT.

V usage is TRBV7-2 and J usage is TRBJ1-1, with D possibly being TRBD1 (5 bases). The ends were cut back, 1 base at V and 4 bases at J, with 16 bases in the middle. From germline, CDR1 is SGHTA and CDR2 FQGNSA. CDR3 length equals 16 residues. The CDR3 protein is CASSLVNLGGGTEAFF. In DNA form, the CDR3 reads TGTGCCAGCAGCTTAGTAAACTTGGGGGGGGGCACTGAAGCTTTCTTT.

The J gene is TRBJ1-5, the V gene TRBV2; 10 bases are a match to TRBD1. The CDR3 covers 15 residues. Per germline, CDR1 SNHLY and CDR2 FYNNEI. Unmatched junction bases numbered 5, after V lost 4 bases and J lost 5 bases. The CDR3 sequence is CASSGRTGGHQPQHF. The CDR3 region has the DNA TGTGCCAGCAGTGGAAGGACAGGGGGGCATCAGCCCCAGCATTTT.

This chain connects TRBV30 to TRBJ1-1; D gene uncertain. The V and J ends lost 5 bases and 4 bases respectively, with 14 bases between them. The CDR3 sequence is 13 residues long. The germline V gene has CDR1 GTSNPN and CDR2 SVGIG (reference sequence). The CDR3 nucleotides read TGTGCCTGGGACCCCAATCCGGGCACTGAAGCTTTCTTT. It encodes CAWDPNPGTEAFF.

The V call is TRBV4-3, the J call TRBJ1-6, with TRBD1 matching over 9 bases. Unmatched junction bases numbered 10, after V lost 5 bases and J lost 11 bases. The CDR3 has 15 residues. Per germline, CDR1 LGHNA and CDR2 YSLEER. CDR3 bases: TGCGCCAGCAGCTATACCGGGACAGGGTCCACACCCCTCCACTTT. Translated: CASSYTGTGSTPLHF.

V and J are TRBV6-5 and TRBJ2-1, with 8 bases matching TRBD1. The V gene end was trimmed by 4 bases and the J gene end by 7 bases; junction bases not matched to a gene: 9. This CDR3 region has 15 residues. Germline V gene sequence: CDR1 MNHEY, CDR2 SVGAGI. The CDR3 sequence: CASSFGQGQGNEQFF. For the CDR3, the DNA is TGTGCCAGCAGTTTCGGACAGGGTCAGGGAAATGAGCAGTTCTTC.

The chain is built from TRBV11-2 and TRBJ2-7, with D possibly being TRBD1 (7 bases). Per the germline V gene, CDR1 is SGHAT and CDR2 is FQNNGV. The CDR3 runs 16 residues. Trimming stripped 5 bases from V and 6 bases from J, with 23 bases between. CDR3 sequence reads: CASSATGDRPGAEQYF. The CDR3 nucleotides are TGTGCCAGCAGCGCCACAGGGGACAGACCGGGGGCCGAGCAGTACTTC. Variable domain in full (rest from reference TRBV11-2 and TRBJ2-7): EAGVAQSPRYKIIEKRQSVAFWCNPISGHATLYWYQQILGQGPKLLIQFQNNGVVDDSQLPKDRFSAERLKGVDSTLKIQPAKLEDSAVYLCASSATGDRPGAEQYFGPGTRLTVT.

V is TRBV11-3 and J is TRBJ1-1; 7 nucleotides agree with TRBD1. The CDR3 covers 15 residues. In germline, CDR1 is SGHNT, CDR2 YENEEA. Losses at the gene ends were 1 base for V and 4 bases for J; bases not matched to a gene: 6. CDR3 coding DNA: TGTGCCAGCAGCTTAGGAGGGGCAGGGGGCACTGAAGCTTTCTTT. The encoded protein is CASSLGGAGGTEAFF.

The chain links TRBV21-1 to TRBJ2-7; the table names TRBD1, a call not compared with the DNA. TRBV21-1 is termed a pseudogene. This CDR3 contains 14 residues. The CDR3 loop is CASSARTGGYEQYF. The CDR3 coding sequence is TGTGCCAGCAGCGCCCGGACAGGGGGCTACGAGCAGTACTTC.

The chain joins TRBV11-2 to TRBJ1-2, with D tentatively TRBD1 (5 bases). V lost 5 bases and J lost 8, with 21 bases in between. Germline V CDR1 and CDR2: SGHAT, FQNNGV. CDR3 length: 15 residues. The CDR3 region is CASSPSEGRERGYTF. CDR3 sequence (DNA): TGTGCCAGCAGCCCCTCGGAGGGCAGGGAGCGCGGCTACACCTTC.

The chain is built from TRBV6-5 and TRBJ2-2; a weak D match, TRBD1 (6 bases). CDR1 MNHEY and CDR2 SVGAGI come from the germline V gene. This CDR3 is built from 15 residues. Trimming stripped 6 bases from V and 5 bases from J, with 16 bases between. For the CDR3, the DNA is TGTGCCAGCAGCCGAACAGGGATTTTTACCGGGGAGCTGTTTTTT. Translated: CASSRTGIFTGELFF.

V and J are TRBV4-3 and TRBJ1-3; TRBD1 might be the D (5 bases). This CDR3 spans 17 amino acids. V was pared by 2 bases and J by 2 bases, with 16 bases between. The germline V gene encodes CDR1 LGHNA and CDR2 YSLEER. CDR3 region: CASSQWLDAGTGNTIYF. Written as DNA, the CDR3 is TGCGCCAGCAGCCAATGGCTCGATGCAGGGACTGGAAACACCATATATTTT.